Given below is one T cell receptor (beta chain) in context. The data are from a study of blood T cell repertoires in COVID-19. Study-wide background: Sites in the United States, Italy and Spain provided acute and convalescent COVID-19 samples.

The CDR3 totals 14 residues. V shed 4 bases and J shed 9 bases, with 16 bases lying between them. Germline V lookup: CDR1 LNHNV, CDR2 YYDKDF (reference sequence). Produced via immunoSEQ multiplex PCR; TCRdb's table is partial and in-frame only. The sample comprises fewer than 300,000 clones, over 75% of which are singletons, and almost 9.5% rests with the top ten. The chain couples TRBV15 to TRBJ1-5; D perhaps matches TRBD1 (5 bases). The specimen was peripheral blood. The sequence came from a man aged 18 to 35 with active or convalescent COVID-19. For the CDR3, the DNA is TGTGCCACCAGCACCCTCCCGGGGGTTGGGCCCCAGCATTTT. Translated, it gives CATSTLPGVGPQHF.